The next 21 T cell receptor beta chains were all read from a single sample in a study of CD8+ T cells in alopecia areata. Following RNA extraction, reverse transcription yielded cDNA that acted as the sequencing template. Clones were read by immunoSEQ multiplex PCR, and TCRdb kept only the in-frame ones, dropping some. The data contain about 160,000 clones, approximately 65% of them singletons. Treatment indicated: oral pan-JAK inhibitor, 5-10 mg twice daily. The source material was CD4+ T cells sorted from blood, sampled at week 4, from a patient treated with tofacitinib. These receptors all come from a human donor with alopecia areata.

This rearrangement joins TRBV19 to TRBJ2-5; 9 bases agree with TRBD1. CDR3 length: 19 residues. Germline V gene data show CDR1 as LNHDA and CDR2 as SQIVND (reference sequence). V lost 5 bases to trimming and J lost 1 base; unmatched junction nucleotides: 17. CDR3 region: CASSAAGTGIRVGQETQYF. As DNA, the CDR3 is TGTGCCAGTAGTGCGGCCGGGACAGGGATTAGGGTCGGCCAAGAGACCCAGTACTTC.

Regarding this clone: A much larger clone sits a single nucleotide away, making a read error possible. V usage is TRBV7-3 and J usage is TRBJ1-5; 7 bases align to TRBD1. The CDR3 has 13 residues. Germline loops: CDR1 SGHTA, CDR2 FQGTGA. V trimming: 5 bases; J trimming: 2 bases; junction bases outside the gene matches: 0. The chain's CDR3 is CASSTGGNQPQHF. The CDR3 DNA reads TGTGCCAGCAGCACAGGGGGCAATCAGCCCCAGCATTTT.

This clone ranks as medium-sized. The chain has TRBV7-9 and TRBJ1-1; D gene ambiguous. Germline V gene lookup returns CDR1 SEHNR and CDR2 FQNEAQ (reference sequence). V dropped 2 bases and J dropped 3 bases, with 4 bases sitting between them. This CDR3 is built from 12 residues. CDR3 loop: CASSLQYTEAFF. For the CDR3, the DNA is TGTGCCAGCAGCTTACAGTACACTGAAGCTTTCTTT.

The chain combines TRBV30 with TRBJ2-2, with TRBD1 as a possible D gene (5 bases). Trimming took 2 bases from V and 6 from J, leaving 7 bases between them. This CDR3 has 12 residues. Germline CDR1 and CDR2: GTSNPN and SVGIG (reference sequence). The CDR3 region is CAWSLQAGELFF. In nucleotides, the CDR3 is TGTGCCTGGAGTCTACAGGCCGGGGAGCTGTTTTTT.

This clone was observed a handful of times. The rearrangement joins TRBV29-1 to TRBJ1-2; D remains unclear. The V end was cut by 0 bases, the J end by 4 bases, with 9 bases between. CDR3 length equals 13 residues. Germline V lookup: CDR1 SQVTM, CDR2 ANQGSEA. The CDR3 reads CSVEDAPTYGYTF. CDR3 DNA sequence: TGCAGCGTTGAAGATGCCCCTACCTATGGCTACACCTTC.

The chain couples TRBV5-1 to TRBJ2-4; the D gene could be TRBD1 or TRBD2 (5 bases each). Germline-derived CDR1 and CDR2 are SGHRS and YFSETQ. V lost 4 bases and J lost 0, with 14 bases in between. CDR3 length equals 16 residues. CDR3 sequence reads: CASSLGTGVAKNIQYF. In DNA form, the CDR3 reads TGCGCCAGCAGCCTAGGGACGGGTGTAGCCAAAAACATTCAGTACTTC.

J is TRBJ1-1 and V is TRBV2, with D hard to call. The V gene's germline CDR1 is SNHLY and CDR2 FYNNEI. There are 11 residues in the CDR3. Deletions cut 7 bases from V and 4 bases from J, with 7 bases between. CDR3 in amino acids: CASTLITEAFF. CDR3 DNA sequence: TGTGCCAGCACTCTGATCACTGAAGCTTTCTTT.

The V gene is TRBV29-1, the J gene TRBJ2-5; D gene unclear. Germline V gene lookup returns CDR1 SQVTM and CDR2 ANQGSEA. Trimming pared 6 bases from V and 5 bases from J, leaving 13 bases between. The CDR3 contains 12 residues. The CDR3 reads CSVSGASETQYF. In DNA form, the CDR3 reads TGCAGCGTAAGTGGCGCGTCGGAGACCCAGTACTTC.

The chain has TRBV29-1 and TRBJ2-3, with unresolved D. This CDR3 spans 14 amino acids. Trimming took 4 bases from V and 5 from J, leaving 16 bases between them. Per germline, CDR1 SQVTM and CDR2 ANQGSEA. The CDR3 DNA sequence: TGCAGCGTTGGGTTTCCCACGGTTAGAGATACGCAGTATTTT. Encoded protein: CSVGFPTVRDTQYF.

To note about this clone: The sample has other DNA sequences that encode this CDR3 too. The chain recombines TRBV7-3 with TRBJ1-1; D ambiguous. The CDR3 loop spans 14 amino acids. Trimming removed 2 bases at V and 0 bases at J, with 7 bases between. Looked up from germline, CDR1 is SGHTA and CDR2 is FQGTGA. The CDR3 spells CASSLGGLNTEAFF. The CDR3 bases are TGTGCCAGCAGCTTAGGAGGGTTGAACACTGAAGCTTTCTTT.

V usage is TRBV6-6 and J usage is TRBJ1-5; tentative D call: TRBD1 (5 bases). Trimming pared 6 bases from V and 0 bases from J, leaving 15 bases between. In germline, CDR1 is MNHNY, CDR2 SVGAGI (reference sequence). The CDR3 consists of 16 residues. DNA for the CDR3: TGTGCCAGCAGACTCGTGCAGGGTAGTAGCAATCAGCCCCAGCATTTT. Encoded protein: CASRLVQGSSNQPQHF.

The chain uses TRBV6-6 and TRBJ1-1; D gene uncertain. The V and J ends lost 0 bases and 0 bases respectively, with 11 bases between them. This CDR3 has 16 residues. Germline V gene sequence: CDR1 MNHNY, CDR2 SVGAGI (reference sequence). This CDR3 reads CASSYSRSRMNTEAFF. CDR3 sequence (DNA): TGTGCCAGCAGTTACTCGCGAAGCCGAATGAACACTGAAGCTTTCTTT.

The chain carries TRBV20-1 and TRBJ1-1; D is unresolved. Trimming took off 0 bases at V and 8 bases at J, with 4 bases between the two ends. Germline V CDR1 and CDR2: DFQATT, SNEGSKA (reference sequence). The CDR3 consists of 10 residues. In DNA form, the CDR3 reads TGCAGTGCTAGAGAGTGGGAAGCTTTCTTT. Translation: CSAREWEAFF.

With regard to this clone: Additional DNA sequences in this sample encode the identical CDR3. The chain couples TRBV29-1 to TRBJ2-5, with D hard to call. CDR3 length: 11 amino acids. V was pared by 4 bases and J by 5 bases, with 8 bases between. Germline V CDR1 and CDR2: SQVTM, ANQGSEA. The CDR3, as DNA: TGCAGCGTTGTAGTTGGGGAGACCCAGTACTTC. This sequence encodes CSVVVGETQYF.

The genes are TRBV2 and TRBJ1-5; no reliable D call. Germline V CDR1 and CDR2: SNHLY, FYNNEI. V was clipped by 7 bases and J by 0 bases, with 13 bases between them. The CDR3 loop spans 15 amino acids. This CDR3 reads CASKLVRDSNQPQHF. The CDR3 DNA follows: TGTGCCAGCAAACTAGTAAGGGATAGCAATCAGCCCCAGCATTTT.

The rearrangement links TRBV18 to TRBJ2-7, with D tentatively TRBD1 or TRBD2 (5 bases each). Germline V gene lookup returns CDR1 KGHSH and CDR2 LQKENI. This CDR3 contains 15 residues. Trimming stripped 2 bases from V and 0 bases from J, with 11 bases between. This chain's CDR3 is CASSPGTSSSYEQYF. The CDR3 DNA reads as TGTGCCAGCTCACCAGGGACCTCAAGCTCCTACGAGCAGTACTTC.

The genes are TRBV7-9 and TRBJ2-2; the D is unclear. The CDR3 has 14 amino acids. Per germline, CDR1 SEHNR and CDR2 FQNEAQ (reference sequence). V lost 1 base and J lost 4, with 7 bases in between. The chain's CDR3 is CASSLVATTGELFF. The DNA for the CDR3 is TGTGCCAGCAGCTTAGTCGCGACCACCGGGGAGCTGTTTTTT.

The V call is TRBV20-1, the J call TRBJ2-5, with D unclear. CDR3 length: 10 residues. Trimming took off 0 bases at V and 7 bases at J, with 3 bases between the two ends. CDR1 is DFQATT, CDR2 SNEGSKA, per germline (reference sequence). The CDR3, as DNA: TGCAGTGCTAGAGAGGGGACCCAGTACTTC. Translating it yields CSAREGTQYF.

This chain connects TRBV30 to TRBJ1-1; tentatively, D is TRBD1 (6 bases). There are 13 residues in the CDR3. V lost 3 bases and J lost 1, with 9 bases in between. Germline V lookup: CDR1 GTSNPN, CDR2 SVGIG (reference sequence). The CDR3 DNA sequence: TGTGCCTGGAGGACAGGATCGAACACTGAAGCTTTCTTT. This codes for CAWRTGSNTEAFF.

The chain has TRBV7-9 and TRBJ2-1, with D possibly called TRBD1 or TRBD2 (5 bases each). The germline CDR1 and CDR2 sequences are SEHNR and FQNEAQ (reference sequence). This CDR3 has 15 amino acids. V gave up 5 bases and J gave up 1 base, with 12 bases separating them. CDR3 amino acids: CASSVGTPSYNEQFF. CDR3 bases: TGTGCCAGCAGCGTCGGGACGCCTTCCTACAATGAGCAGTTCTTC.

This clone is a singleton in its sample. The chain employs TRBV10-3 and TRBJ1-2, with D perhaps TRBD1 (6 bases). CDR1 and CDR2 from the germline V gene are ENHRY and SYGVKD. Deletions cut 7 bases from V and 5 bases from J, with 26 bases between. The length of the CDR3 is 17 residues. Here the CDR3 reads CAIKRGAGLSDDYGYTF. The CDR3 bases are TGTGCCATCAAGAGGGGGGCAGGGCTATCGGACGATTATGGCTACACCTTC.